Listed below are T cell receptor beta chains from one sample, sequenced in a study of cytomegalovirus exposure and HLA in healthy donors. Generated by immunoSEQ multiplex PCR, the TCRdb table keeps only in-frame clones and is missing some. The sample consists of about 120,000 clones, about 80% of them appearing once. The sequencing input was PBMCs. These receptors all come from a young man in good health and CMV-seropositive. The CDR3 runs from the conserved cysteine through the conserved F or W. D genes are given only for firm matches. The listing skips clone size in some rows; elsewhere it reads once, few, many or a size class.

CDR3aa,CDR3nt,abundance,d_gene,v_gene,j_gene
CASGGTGGSYEQYF,TGCGCCAGCGGGGGGACAGGGGGCTCCTACGAGCAGTACTTC,NA,TRBD1,TRBV10-2,TRBJ2-7
CASSLTGDSGNTIYF,TGCGCCAGCAGCCTAACAGGAGACTCTGGAAACACCATATATTTT,NA,NA,TRBV5-1,TRBJ1-3
CASSATGESYNEQFF,TGTGCCAGCAGCGCCACCGGGGAATCCTACAATGAGCAGTTCTTC,NA,NA,TRBV6-4,TRBJ2-1
CASRETELIYEQYF,TGTGCCAGCAGAGAGACAGAGCTGATCTACGAGCAGTACTTC,once,NA,TRBV28,TRBJ2-7
CASSQQGAGGYTF,TGTGCCAGCAGCCAACAGGGCGCGGGGGGCTACACCTTC,NA,NA,TRBV4-2,TRBJ1-2
CSVDPTSGRTGTQYF,TGCAGCGTTGACCCGACTAGCGGGAGGACGGGGACGCAGTATTTT,NA,TRBD2,TRBV29-1,TRBJ2-3
CASSYRGRWETQYF,TGTGCCAGCAGTTACAGGGGGCGCTGGGAGACCCAGTACTTC,NA,TRBD1,TRBV6-5,TRBJ2-5
CASSLAVSYSNQPQHF,TGTGCCAGCAGCTTAGCAGTCAGTTATAGCAATCAGCCCCAGCATTTT,NA,NA,TRBV7-8,TRBJ1-5
CASYLSSRRTDTQYF,TGCGCCAGCTATTTGTCTAGCAGGAGGACAGATACGCAGTATTTT,NA,NA,TRBV5-1,TRBJ2-3
CASSPDRVRGYTF,TGTGCCAGCAGTCCTGACAGGGTTCGGGGCTACACCTTC,NA,TRBD1,TRBV28,TRBJ1-2
CASSQSVYPTGGTNEKLFF,TGTGCCAGCAGCCAAAGTGTCTACCCAACAGGGGGGACTAATGAAAAACTGTTTTTT,NA,TRBD1,TRBV4-2,TRBJ1-4
CASSLSQANYGYTF,TGTGCCAGCAGTTTATCGCAGGCTAACTATGGCTACACCTTC,NA,NA,TRBV27,TRBJ1-2
CASRIQGYEQYF,TGTGCCAGCAGAATACAGGGCTACGAGCAGTACTTC,NA,NA,TRBV28,TRBJ2-7
CASSLAKGSGRKNF,TGTGCCAGCAGCTTGGCCAAGGGAAGCGGGAGAAAGAACTTC,NA,TRBD2,TRBV5-6,TRBJ2-7
CASSPTSGTSGPLSGANVLTF,TGTGCCAGCTCACCAACTTCCGGGACTAGCGGACCCCTCTCTGGGGCCAACGTCCTGACTTTC,NA,TRBD2,TRBV18,TRBJ2-6
CASSESLAGYNEQFF,TGTGCCAGCAGTGAGTCACTAGCGGGATACAATGAGCAGTTCTTC,NA,TRBD2,TRBV25-1,TRBJ2-1
CASSLGGTSGTTQYF,TGTGCCAGCAGCTTAGGCGGGACTAGCGGGACTACCCAGTACTTC,NA,TRBD2,TRBV7-2,TRBJ2-5
CASSGGTSGWDTQYF,TGCGCCAGCAGCGGAGGGACTAGTGGTTGGGATACGCAGTATTTT,few,TRBD2,TRBV4-1,TRBJ2-3
CASSEAAGGGGTDTQYF,TGTGCCAGCAGTGAAGCCGCGGGGGGAGGAGGCACAGATACGCAGTATTTT,few,TRBD2,TRBV6-4,TRBJ2-3
CAWRGTGNGSPLHF,TGTGCCTGGCGAGGAACAGGGAACGGATCACCCCTCCACTTT,NA,NA,TRBV30,TRBJ1-6
CASSFVPGAYEQYF,TGTGCCAGCAGCTTCGTCCCAGGGGCCTACGAGCAGTACTTC,NA,NA,TRBV5-5,TRBJ2-7
CASSFRETNTEAFF,TGTGCCAGCAGCTTCCGGGAGACGAACACTGAAGCTTTCTTT,NA,NA,TRBV7-8,TRBJ1-1
CASSVASGDIQYF,TGTGCCAGCAGCGTAGCTAGTGGAGACATTCAGTACTTC,few,NA,TRBV9,TRBJ2-4
CASSQDTIGSYNEQFF,TGCGCCAGCAGCCAAGATACTATCGGCTCCTACAATGAGCAGTTCTTC,NA,NA,TRBV4-3,TRBJ2-1
CASSLLMLWWTAGNTIYF,TGTGCCAGCAGCTTGCTGATGCTGTGGTGGACAGCTGGAAACACCATATATTTT,NA,NA,TRBV5-8,TRBJ1-3
CASSQDVRRQGNAEAFF,TGTGCCAGCAGCCAAGACGTTCGCAGACAGGGCAACGCTGAAGCTTTCTTT,NA,TRBD1,TRBV4-2,TRBJ1-1
CAWSVEGITYEQYF,TGTGCCTGGAGTGTGGAGGGGATTACCTACGAGCAGTACTTC,few,NA,TRBV30,TRBJ2-7
CAISAAPGVGGNTIYF,TGTGCCATCAGTGCTGCCCCAGGGGTAGGCGGAAACACCATATATTTT,NA,NA,TRBV10-3,TRBJ1-3
CASSFPGTSSTDTQYF,TGTGCCAGCAGTTTTCCCGGGACTAGTAGCACAGATACGCAGTATTTT,NA,TRBD2,TRBV28,TRBJ2-3
CASILHLAGSGELFF,TGTGCCAGCATCCTTCACCTAGCGGGAAGCGGGGAGCTGTTTTTT,NA,TRBD2,TRBV7-2,TRBJ2-2
CASSVTTGGETQYF,TGTGCCAGCAGCGTGACCACAGGGGGAGAGACCCAGTACTTC,NA,TRBD1,TRBV9,TRBJ2-5
CASRRGGTGGDYGYTF,TGTGCAAGTCGCCGTGGAGGGACAGGGGGCGACTATGGCTACACCTTC,NA,NA,TRBV12-2,TRBJ1-2
CASSYSSLAGDEQYF,TGTGCCAGCAGTTACTCGAGTCTAGCGGGCGACGAGCAGTACTTC,NA,TRBD2,TRBV6-5,TRBJ2-7
CASSLAFGAASGRHEQYF,TGTGCCAGCAGCTTAGCTTTTGGCGCGGCGAGCGGACGCCACGAGCAGTACTTC,NA,NA,TRBV7-2,TRBJ2-7
CSAQYYEQYF,TGCAGTGCTCAGTACTACGAGCAGTACTTC,NA,NA,TRBV20-1,TRBJ2-7
CASSFGTEGGYTF,TGCGCCAGCAGCTTCGGGACAGAAGGAGGCTACACCTTC,NA,TRBD1,TRBV5-1,TRBJ1-2